Below are 31 T cell receptor beta chains sequenced from a single sample in a study of T cell responses to AZD1222 COVID-19 vaccine. Clones were read by immunoSEQ multiplex PCR, and TCRdb kept only the in-frame ones, dropping some. The sample carries over 95,000 clones, around 90% recorded once. The sequencing used peripheral blood, collected on day 0 of AZD1222 vaccination. These receptors all stem from an adult in good health.

The chain joins TRBV6-5 to TRBJ2-3, with TRBD1 matching over 10 bases. From germline, CDR1 is MNHEY and CDR2 SVGAGI. The CDR3 length is 15 residues. V lost 5 bases and J lost 4; bases outside the gene matches: 6. This chain's CDR3 is CASSPRTGGSDTQYF. DNA for the CDR3: TGTGCCAGCAGTCCTCGGACAGGGGGATCAGATACGCAGTATTTT.

The rearrangement uses TRBV28 and TRBJ2-7; TRBD1 matches at 9 bases. The junction had 7 bases not matched to a gene; V was cut back by 6 bases and J by 4 bases. CDR3 size: 14 residues. In germline, CDR1 is MDHEN, CDR2 SYDVKM. The CDR3 region is CASRAVDRGYEQYF. Written as DNA, the CDR3 is TGTGCCAGCAGGGCTGTGGACAGGGGTTACGAGCAGTACTTC. Looking up the rest from reference TRBV28 and TRBJ2-7 gives the full variable domain: DVKVTQSSRYLVKRTGEKVFLECVQDMDHENMFWYRQDPGLGLRLIYFSYDVKMKEKGDIPEGYSVSREKKERFSLILESASTNQTSMYLCASRAVDRGYEQYFGPGTRLTVT.

This chain uses TRBV20-1 with TRBJ2-5; 11 nucleotides match TRBD2. CDR3 length equals 15 residues. Trimming cost V 3 bases and J 1 base; bases outside gene matches: 4. The germline gives CDR1 DFQATT, CDR2 SNEGSKA (reference sequence). Written as DNA, the CDR3 is TGCAGTGCTAGTGGCCTAGCGGGGGGCCAAGAGACCCAGTACTTC. Its translation: CSASGLAGGQETQYF.

CDR3 residues: CASSLLGGELFF. DNA of the CDR3: TGTGCCAGCAGCTTACTGGGGGGGGAGCTGTTTTTT. The rearrangement links TRBV11-1 to TRBJ2-2, with D unresolved. Trimming left V 2 bases short and J 8 bases short, with 6 bases between. Germline CDR1 is SGHAT and CDR2 is FQDESV (reference sequence). The CDR3 sequence is 12 residues long.

CDR3 sequence reads: CASSREGNTIYF. The CDR3 nucleotides are TGTGCCAGCTCACGAGAGGGAAACACCATATATTTT. The V call is TRBV18, the J call TRBJ1-3, with unresolved D. CDR1 is KGHSH and CDR2 is LQKENI in the germline V gene. The CDR3 contains 12 residues. V gave up 4 bases and J gave up 4 bases, with 5 bases separating them. Filled out from reference TRBV18 and TRBJ1-3, the complete variable domain reads NAGVMQNPRHLVRRRGQEARLRCSPMKGHSHVYWYRQLPEEGLKFMVYLQKENIIDESGMPKERFSAEFPKEGPSILRIQQVVRGDSAAYFCASSREGNTIYFGEGSWLTVV.

The J gene is TRBJ2-1, the V gene TRBV7-2, with D possibly matching TRBD2 (6 bases). Germline CDR1 is SGHTA and CDR2 is FQGNSA. The CDR3 length is 15 residues. V lost 5 bases, J lost 8 bases, and 19 bases lay in between. This CDR3 reads CASSPPNGRQYEQFF. In nucleotides, the CDR3 is TGTGCCAGCAGCCCCCCGAACGGGAGACAATATGAGCAGTTCTTC.

CDR3 in amino acids: CASSLTYTGNTIYF. The CDR3 DNA is TGTGCCAGCAGTCTTACCTATACTGGAAACACCATATATTTT. V gene TRBV14 combines with J gene TRBJ1-3; D unresolved. This CDR3 has 14 amino acids. The ends were cut back, 6 bases at V and 2 bases at J, with 11 bases in the middle. The germline CDR1 and CDR2 sequences are SGHDN and FVKESK.

The chain joins TRBV5-1 to TRBJ1-2; D uncertain. Trimming removed 0 bases from V and 7 bases from J, with 7 bases in between. Germline-derived CDR1 and CDR2 are SGHRS and YFSETQ. This CDR3 region has 12 residues. As DNA, the CDR3 is TGCGCCAGCAGCTTGGGGCCGGGTGGCTACACCTTC. This gives the protein CASSLGPGGYTF. Combining the CDR3 with reference TRBV5-1 and TRBJ1-2 gives the whole variable domain KAGVTQTPRYLIKTRGQQVTLSCSPISGHRSVSWYQQTPGQGLQFLFEYFSETQRNKGNFPGRFSGRQFSNSRSEMNVSTLELGDSALYLCASSLGPGGYTFGSGTRLTVV.

This chain connects TRBV19 to TRBJ1-2; the D gene is possibly TRBD1 (6 bases). Germline CDR1 reads LNHDA; CDR2 reads SQIVND (reference sequence). CDR3 length equals 17 residues. Deletions cut 2 bases from V and 2 bases from J, with 18 bases between. Here the CDR3 reads CASSINARGRHNYGYTF. CDR3 nucleotide sequence: TGTGCCAGTAGTATAAACGCCAGGGGCCGCCACAACTATGGCTACACCTTC.

V usage is TRBV14 and J usage is TRBJ2-7; no clear D gene. The V end lost 3 bases, the J end lost 2 bases, and 2 bases lay between the germline ends. This CDR3 has 11 amino acids. Germline CDR1 is SGHDN and CDR2 is FVKESK. In nucleotides, the CDR3 is TGTGCCAGCAGCCACACCTACGAGCAGTACTTC. As protein: CASSHTYEQYF.

The gene calls are TRBV30 and TRBJ1-2, with D maybe TRBD1 (6 bases). The CDR3 runs 12 residues. The V and J ends lost 3 bases and 8 bases respectively, with 13 bases between them. Germline lookup yields CDR1 GTSNPN and CDR2 SVGIG (reference sequence). The CDR3, as DNA: TGTGCCTGGAGAACTGCGGGGGGCGGCTACACCTTC. It is translated as CAWRTAGGGYTF. Variable domain in full (rest from reference TRBV30 and TRBJ1-2): SQTIHQWPATLVQPVGSPLSLECTVEGTSNPNLYWYRQAAGRGLQLLFYSVGIGQISSEVPQNLSASRPQDRQFILSSKKLLLSDSGFYLCAWRTAGGGYTFGSGTRLTVV.

The CDR3 DNA sequence: TGTGCCAGCAGCTTGCGCCAGACTAACTATGGCTACACCTTC. This codes for CASSLRQTNYGYTF. The chain has TRBV5-5 and TRBJ1-2, with unresolved D. Between the trimmed V and J ends, which lost 1 base and 0 bases, there was a span of 7 bases. This CDR3 contains 14 residues. The germline V gene encodes CDR1 SGHKS and CDR2 YYEKEE (reference sequence).

The rearrangement uses TRBV3-1 (or the pseudogene TRBV3-2) and TRBJ1-2, with TRBD1 identical over 7 bases. The CDR3 spans 15 residues. The trim removed 3 bases at V and 3 bases at J, leaving 7 bases unmatched. Germline CDR1 and CDR2: LGHDT and YNNKEL (reference sequence). CDR3 bases: TGTGCCAGCAGCCAGGCTGACAGGGTTTACTATGGCTACACCTTC. Protein: CASSQADRVYYGYTF.

The rearrangement uses TRBV19 and TRBJ2-3; 8 bases align to TRBD2. The CDR3 runs 18 residues. V lost 3 bases, J lost 4 bases, and 15 bases stayed unmatched. The germline CDR1 and CDR2 sequences are LNHDA and SQIVND (reference sequence). CDR3 nucleotide sequence: TGTGCCAGTAGTATCCCCGAGAGGGGCGGGAGGACCTCAGATACGCAGTATTTT. It translates to CASSIPERGGRTSDTQYF. Drawing the rest from reference TRBV19 and TRBJ2-3, the complete variable domain is DGGITQSPKYLFRKEGQNVTLSCEQNLNHDAMYWYRQDPGQGLRLIYYSQIVNDFQKGDIAEGYSVSREKKESFPLTVTSAQKNPTAFYLCASSIPERGGRTSDTQYFGPGTRLTVL.

The J gene is TRBJ2-1, the V gene TRBV6-8; no definite D call. Deletions cut 6 bases from V and 4 bases from J, with 1 base between. CDR3 length equals 10 residues. Germline V gene lookup returns CDR1 MNHGY and CDR2 SAAAGT. Written as DNA, the CDR3 is TGTGCCAGCAGGTACAATGAGCAGTTCTTC. It codes for CASRYNEQFF.

Worth noting for this clone: The sample has other DNA sequences that encode this CDR3 too. The chain has TRBV12-3 or TRBV12-4 and TRBJ1-2; no clear D gene. V lost 3 bases and J 2 bases, leaving 4 bases between the germline ends. The CDR3 is 12 amino acids. In DNA, the CDR3 is TGTGCCAGCAGTTTGGGGAACTATGGCTACACCTTC. Protein product: CASSLGNYGYTF.

The chain carries TRBV5-1 and TRBJ1-4; no firm D call. Germline CDR1 and CDR2: SGHRS and YFSETQ. This CDR3 is 16 amino acids long. V was cut by 4 bases and J by 0 bases, with 13 bases left in between. The CDR3: CASSPRESSTNEKLFF. The DNA for the CDR3 is TGCGCCAGCAGCCCGAGGGAGTCCTCAACTAATGAAAAACTGTTTTTT.

J is TRBJ2-3 and V is TRBV10-3; D gene ambiguous. CDR1 and CDR2 from the germline V gene are ENHRY and SYGVKD. The CDR3 sequence is 11 residues long. V shed 5 bases and J shed 4 bases, with 4 bases lying between them. The CDR3 nucleotides read TGTGCCATCAGTTTCTCAGATACGCAGTATTTT. Translation: CAISFSDTQYF.

This sequence joins TRBV5-1 and TRBJ1-2; D not certain. The CDR3 is 15 amino acids. Germline V gene data show CDR1 as SGHRS and CDR2 as YFSETQ. With 0 bases removed from V and 8 bases from J, the gap between germline ends came to 17 bases. In DNA form, the CDR3 reads TGCGCCAGCAGCTTGGGACTAGGAGGGCCCGGCGGCTACACCTTC. This encodes CASSLGLGGPGGYTF. The full variable domain, rest sourced from reference TRBV5-1 and TRBJ1-2, is KAGVTQTPRYLIKTRGQQVTLSCSPISGHRSVSWYQQTPGQGLQFLFEYFSETQRNKGNFPGRFSGRQFSNSRSEMNVSTLELGDSALYLCASSLGLGGPGGYTFGSGTRLTVV.

The V gene is TRBV27, the J gene TRBJ1-4, with a possible D match to TRBD1 (6 bases). Germline V CDR1 and CDR2: MNHEY, SMNVEV (reference sequence). V lost 6 bases and J lost 8, with 22 bases in between. The CDR3 runs to 16 residues. CDR3: CASRALGGAVEEKLFF. Written as DNA, the CDR3 is TGTGCCAGCAGAGCACTGGGGGGGGCCGTGGAGGAAAAACTGTTTTTT. Full variable domain (rest looked up from reference TRBV27 and TRBJ1-4): EAQVTQNPRYLITVTGKKLTVTCSQNMNHEYMSWYRQDPGLGLRQIYYSMNVEVTDKGDVPEGYKVSRKEKRNFPLILESPSPNQTSLYFCASRALGGAVEEKLFFGSGTQLSVL.

The chain links TRBV18 to TRBJ1-2; D gene unclear. The CDR3 has 11 amino acids. CDR1 KGHSH and CDR2 LQKENI come from the germline V gene. Trimming pared 3 bases from V and 6 bases from J, leaving 5 bases between. CDR3 amino acids: CASSPGDGYTF. The CDR3 nucleotides read TGTGCCAGCTCACCCGGGGATGGCTACACCTTC. The full variable domain, with the rest looked up from reference TRBV18 and TRBJ1-2, is NAGVMQNPRHLVRRRGQEARLRCSPMKGHSHVYWYRQLPEEGLKFMVYLQKENIIDESGMPKERFSAEFPKEGPSILRIQQVVRGDSAAYFCASSPGDGYTFGSGTRLTVV.

The chain joins TRBV10-3 to TRBJ2-1; tentatively, D is TRBD2 (5 bases). The CDR3 runs 19 residues. CDR1 is ENHRY and CDR2 is SYGVKD in the germline V gene. The V end was cut by 2 bases, the J end by 4 bases, with 24 bases between. CDR3 amino acids: CAISEDRASPPSRYNEQFF. CDR3 nucleotide sequence: TGTGCCATCAGTGAGGATCGGGCTAGCCCACCTTCTCGATACAATGAGCAGTTCTTC.

CDR3 nucleotide sequence: TGCAGTGCTTCGGTGGGGGGAAAACTGTTTTTT. This encodes CSASVGGKLFF. The gene calls are TRBV20-1 and TRBJ1-4; the D gene is possibly TRBD1 (5 bases). The V gene's germline CDR1 is DFQATT and CDR2 SNEGSKA (reference sequence). The CDR3 sequence is 11 residues long. V was pared by 5 bases and J by 10 bases, with 11 bases between.

V is TRBV6-2 or TRBV6-3 and J is TRBJ1-5; D uncertain. This CDR3 has 13 amino acids. The V end lost 0 bases, the J end lost 6 bases, and 6 bases lay between the germline ends. CDR1 and CDR2 (germline): MNHEY, SVGEGT. The CDR3 region has the DNA TGTGCCAGCAGTTACTCGGGAGCTCAGCCCCAGCATTTT. This codes for CASSYSGAQPQHF.

The gene calls are TRBV5-1 and TRBJ1-1; D uncertain. V shed 0 bases and J shed 2 bases, with 8 bases lying between them. The CDR3 totals 14 residues. Germline-derived CDR1 and CDR2 are SGHRS and YFSETQ. The CDR3 DNA reads as TGCGCCAGCAGCTTGGGCAGCTCCAACACTGAAGCTTTCTTT. This gives the protein CASSLGSSNTEAFF.

J is TRBJ1-5 and V is TRBV6-5, with TRBD1 identical over 8 bases. CDR1 and CDR2 from the germline V gene are MNHEY and SVGAGI. The CDR3 loop spans 15 amino acids. With 6 bases clipped from V and 0 bases from J, the junction kept 4 bases outside the gene matches. DNA for the CDR3: TGTGCCAGCAGCCCCGGGACAGGTAGCAATCAGCCCCAGCATTTT. This translates into CASSPGTGSNQPQHF.

V gene TRBV2 combines with J gene TRBJ2-2; D is perhaps TRBD1 or TRBD2 (6 bases each). Germline V gives CDR1 SNHLY, CDR2 FYNNEI. V lost 6 bases and J lost 1, with 21 bases in between. The CDR3 extends over 18 amino acids. The chain's CDR3 is CASREPPGGPGNTGELFF. CDR3 coding DNA: TGTGCCAGCAGGGAACCTCCTGGGGGGCCAGGGAACACCGGGGAGCTGTTTTTT.

The chain is built from TRBV4-1 and TRBJ1-6; D call uncertain. V shed 3 bases and J shed 9 bases, with 15 bases lying between them. This CDR3 contains 15 residues. Germline values: CDR1 MGHRA, CDR2 YSYEKL. DNA for the CDR3: TGCGCCAGCAGCCAGTTGGTCGAGGTAAGTTCACCCCTCCACTTT. Amino acid sequence: CASSQLVEVSSPLHF.

The rearrangement uses TRBV18 and TRBJ1-1; D gene uncertain. This CDR3 comprises 13 residues. Trimming shortened V by 2 bases and J by 2 bases, and 6 bases separated the two germline ends. Germline V lookup: CDR1 KGHSH, CDR2 LQKENI. For the CDR3, the DNA is TGTGCCAGCTCACCAACTGTTAACACTGAAGCTTTCTTT. Translating it yields CASSPTVNTEAFF.

V and J are TRBV4-3 and TRBJ2-7; D gene uncertain. The length of the CDR3 is 15 residues. Germline V lookup: CDR1 LGHNA, CDR2 YSLEER. V dropped 2 bases and J dropped 2 bases, with 13 bases sitting between them. The CDR3 DNA is TGCGCCAGCAGCCAACAACGTCCAGGTCCCTACGAGCAGTACTTC. Protein: CASSQQRPGPYEQYF.

This clone showed up just once. The chain employs TRBV25-1 and TRBJ1-2; no firm D call. Per the germline V gene, CDR1 is MGHDK and CDR2 is SYGVNS. The CDR3 has 12 amino acids. The ends were cut back, 8 bases at V and 3 bases at J, with 10 bases in the middle. CDR3 amino acids: CASGSGYYGYTF. The CDR3, as DNA: TGTGCCAGCGGGAGTGGATACTATGGCTACACCTTC.